The 24 T cell receptor beta chains below come from one sample, sequenced in a study of T-cell reconstitution after alpha-beta-depleted transplantation in children. Preparation of the TCRbeta library involved a method that used unique molecular identifiers. MiXCR, applied by TCRdb to the PCR reads, yields one record per CDR3 protein. The table includes roughly 200,000 distinct CDR3 sequences, roughly 7% detected once. Material: PBMCs, obtained before TCRalphabeta/CD19-depleted stem cell transplant. The receptors were sampled from a boy aged 2 to 10 with acute lymphoblastic leukemia, due to receive a stem cell transplant.

The chain combines TRBV6-5 with TRBJ1-3; unclear D gene. The germline V and J ends were trimmed by 5 bases and 1 base, with 12 bases remaining between them. The V gene's germline CDR1 is MNHEY and CDR2 SVGAGI. CDR3 length: 15 amino acids. CDR3 protein: CASSRQLRSGNTIYF. In DNA, the CDR3 is TGTGCCAGCAGTCGCCAACTGCGATCTGGAAACACCATATATTTT.

At least ten counts were recorded for this clonotype. This rearrangement joins TRBV27 to TRBJ1-4; D unresolved. Per germline, CDR1 MNHEY and CDR2 SMNVEV (reference sequence). With 5 bases removed from V and 8 bases from J, the gap between germline ends came to 15 bases. The CDR3 contains 14 residues. The CDR3 nucleotides read TGTGCCAGCAGTCGTTCCGGGAGGTTGGAAAAACTGTTTTTT. Translating it yields CASSRSGRLEKLFF.

This clonotype appeared many times. This chain links TRBV28 with TRBJ2-5; TRBD1 might be the D (7 bases). The germline gives CDR1 MDHEN, CDR2 SYDVKM. This CDR3 comprises 14 residues. The V gene lost 7 bases and the J gene lost 1 base, with 13 bases spanning the gap. This CDR3 is CASMEGAGQETQYF. In DNA form, the CDR3 reads TGTGCCAGCATGGAGGGGGCGGGCCAAGAGACCCAGTACTTC.

This clonotype was detected a few times. V gene TRBV7-8 combines with J gene TRBJ2-3; tentative D call: TRBD2 (7 bases). This CDR3 has 15 residues. The V end was cut by 2 bases, the J end by 5 bases, with 14 bases between. From germline, CDR1 is SGHVS and CDR2 FQNEAQ. The CDR3 is CASSLWGGARDTQYF. CDR3 nucleotides: TGTGCCAGCAGCTTATGGGGGGGGGCACGAGATACGCAGTATTTT.

This chain joins TRBV29-1 and TRBJ2-1; 9 bases are a match to TRBD1. Trimming removed 6 bases from V and 2 bases from J; junction bases left unmatched: 8. Looked up from germline, CDR1 is SQVTM and CDR2 is ANQGSEA. The CDR3 length is 15 residues. The CDR3 protein is CSVDPRQGAYNEQFF. The CDR3 coding sequence is TGCAGCGTCGACCCCAGACAGGGGGCCTACAATGAGCAGTTCTTC.

This clonotype was counted a few times. The rearrangement joins TRBV28 to TRBJ2-2; unclear D gene. CDR1 and CDR2 (germline): MDHEN, SYDVKM. V was cut by 8 bases and J by 3 bases, with 10 bases left in between. There are 13 residues in the CDR3. The CDR3 DNA sequence: TGTGCCAGCTGGCGATCGGACACCGGGGAGCTGTTTTTT. Its translation: CASWRSDTGELFF.

There are a few counts of this clonotype. The genes are TRBV7-9 and TRBJ2-2, with 9 positions matching TRBD1. In germline, CDR1 is SEHNR, CDR2 FQNEAQ (reference sequence). With V trimmed by 8 bases and J by 5 bases, 12 bases remained unmatched. The CDR3 has 16 residues. The CDR3 here is CASLDIQGARTGELFF. The CDR3 bases are TGTGCCAGCCTCGATATACAGGGGGCGAGAACCGGGGAGCTGTTTTTT.

The chain carries TRBV11-2 and TRBJ1-1; D remains ambiguous. Trimming pared 5 bases from V and 9 bases from J, leaving 16 bases between. The CDR3 totals 13 residues. Germline CDR1 reads SGHAT; CDR2 reads FQNNGV. CDR3 sequence: CASSPLLGGKAFF. CDR3 coding DNA: TGTGCCAGCAGCCCGCTACTGGGAGGGAAAGCTTTCTTT.

This clonotype has ten or more counts. The chain carries TRBV5-6 and TRBJ2-2, with 7 bases lining up with TRBD1. CDR1 and CDR2 (germline): SGHDT, YYEEEE. The CDR3 is 17 amino acids. J lost 0 bases, V lost 4 bases, and 9 bases had no gene match. The CDR3 DNA reads TGTGCCAGCAGCCCTCGACAGGGAACGACGAACACCGGGGAGCTGTTTTTT. Translation gives CASSPRQGTTNTGELFF.

The rearrangement links TRBV12-3 or TRBV12-4 to TRBJ1-2, with D perhaps matching TRBD1 (5 bases). The length of the CDR3 is 16 residues. V gave up 3 bases and J gave up 0 bases, with 14 bases separating them. CDR3 sequence (DNA): TGTGCCAGCAGTTTTCGAACAGGCAACTCTAACTATGGCTACACCTTC. It codes for CASSFRTGNSNYGYTF.

The rearrangement joins TRBV5-6 to TRBJ2-7; 8 bases match TRBD2. V lost 5 bases to trimming and J lost 7 bases; unmatched junction nucleotides: 17. CDR3 length: 16 residues. The germline V gene encodes CDR1 SGHDT and CDR2 YYEEEE. This chain's CDR3 is CASSPALWSGSGEQYF. CDR3 DNA: TGTGCCAGCAGTCCTGCCCTTTGGAGCGGGAGTGGGGAGCAGTACTTC.

The chain links TRBV5-1 to TRBJ2-7; D call uncertain. Trimming cost V 0 bases and J 6 bases, with 7 bases left between them. The CDR3 loop spans 12 amino acids. CDR1 is SGHRS, CDR2 YFSETQ, per germline. CDR3 DNA sequence: TGCGCCAGCAGCTTGGTGGGGTTCGAGCAGTACTTC. Its translation: CASSLVGFEQYF.

There are many counts of this clonotype. This chain links TRBV7-6 with TRBJ2-3; D ambiguous. V lost 0 bases, J lost 0 bases, and 7 bases lay in between. Germline V gives CDR1 SGHVS, CDR2 FNYEAQ. This CDR3 spans 15 amino acids. CDR3 bases: TGTGCCAGCAGCTTAGCACACACTAGCACAGATACGCAGTATTTT. This gives the protein CASSLAHTSTDTQYF.

This clonotype came up many times. The gene calls are TRBV15 and TRBJ1-1; no definite D call. Trimming removed 5 bases at V and 1 base at J, with 8 bases between. The CDR3 runs to 13 residues. Germline CDR1 reads LNHNV; CDR2 reads YYDKDF (reference sequence). The CDR3 is CATSQMENTEAFF. In nucleotides, the CDR3 is TGTGCCACCAGCCAAATGGAGAACACTGAAGCTTTCTTT. Filled out from reference TRBV15 and TRBJ1-1, the complete variable domain reads DAMVIQNPRYQVTQFGKPVTLSCSQTLNHNVMYWYQQKSSQAPKLLFHYYDKDFNNEADTPDNFQSRRPNTSFCFLDIRSPGLGDTAMYLCATSQMENTEAFFGQGTRLTVV.

The chain combines TRBV10-3 with TRBJ2-7, with no clear D. In germline, CDR1 is ENHRY, CDR2 SYGVKD. This CDR3 region has 12 residues. Trimming left V 0 bases short and J 9 bases short, with 9 bases between. CDR3 DNA sequence: TGTGCCATCAGTGAGTCTCCGACATCGCAGTACTTC. Translation gives CAISESPTSQYF.

In the case of this clonotype: One end of the junction does not line up with germline, which may come from a read error. The chain uses TRBV12-3 or TRBV12-4 and TRBJ2-3, with TRBD1 matching over 8 bases. The CDR3 runs to 15 residues. The CDR3 sequence: CASSTRATGADAQYF. CDR3 sequence (DNA): TGTGCCAGCAGTACTCGAGCGACAGGGGCAGATGCGCAGTATTTT.

This clonotype came up a few times. This sequence joins TRBV7-2 and TRBJ2-1; D call uncertain. CDR3 length: 13 residues. Trimming took 5 bases from V and 9 from J, leaving 14 bases between them. Looked up from germline, CDR1 is SGHTA and CDR2 is FQGNSA. The CDR3 sequence is CASSRDWEGEQFF. The CDR3, as DNA: TGTGCCAGCAGCCGAGACTGGGAAGGTGAGCAGTTCTTC. The full variable domain, completed using reference TRBV7-2 and TRBJ2-1, is GAGVSQSPSNKVTEKGKDVELRCDPISGHTALYWYRQSLGQGLEFLIYFQGNSAPDKSGLPSDRFSAERTGGSVSTLTIQRTQQEDSAVYLCASSRDWEGEQFFGPGTRLTVL.

In this sample, this clonotype turned up many times. The DNA for the CDR3 is TGTGCCAGCAGCCCCCCGGACTACGAGCAGTACTTC. This translates into CASSPPDYEQYF. The chain employs TRBV11-1 and TRBJ2-7; D uncertain. The CDR3 length is 12 residues. The germline V and J ends were trimmed by 5 bases and 3 bases, with 8 bases remaining between them. Germline loops: CDR1 SGHAT, CDR2 FQDESV (reference sequence).

The J gene is TRBJ2-1, the V gene TRBV4-2; 11 nucleotides line up with TRBD2. J was trimmed by 3 bases and V by 0 bases; bases with no gene match: 4. Germline V gene lookup returns CDR1 LGHNA and CDR2 YNFKEQ. The CDR3 is made up of 17 amino acids. CDR3 in amino acids: CASSQDRLAGGYNEQFF. Here the CDR3 DNA reads TGTGCCAGCAGCCAAGATCGGCTAGCGGGGGGCTACAATGAGCAGTTCTTC.

This clonotype was counted at least ten times. The chain couples TRBV6-2 or TRBV6-3 to TRBJ1-1; D is undetermined. V lost 5 bases and J 5 bases, leaving 9 bases between the germline ends. Germline lookup yields CDR1 MNHEY and CDR2 SVGEGT. The CDR3 contains 12 residues. The CDR3 reads CASSEPRTEAFF. CDR3 coding DNA: TGTGCCAGCAGTGAGCCGAGAACTGAAGCTTTCTTT.

This clonotype was observed a few times. The rearrangement joins TRBV7-2 to TRBJ1-2; 9 bases align to TRBD1. Germline loops: CDR1 SGHTA, CDR2 FQGNSA. This CDR3 is 14 amino acids long. V shed 5 bases and J 8 bases; nucleotides not matched to a gene: 9. The CDR3 sequence: CASSVGGTGIGYTF. The CDR3 bases are TGTGCCAGCAGCGTAGGAGGGACAGGGATCGGCTACACCTTC.

This clonotype was seen only a few times. The chain joins TRBV6-5 to TRBJ2-3; tentatively, D is TRBD2 (6 bases). The CDR3 length is 17 residues. Germline V gene data show CDR1 as MNHEY and CDR2 as SVGAGI. The germline V and J ends were trimmed by 0 bases and 5 bases, with 18 bases remaining between them. The CDR3 reads CASSYSIPGDNKDTQYF. In nucleotides, the CDR3 is TGTGCCAGCAGTTACTCGATCCCGGGAGATAATAAAGATACGCAGTATTTT.

This clonotype has ten or more counts. The rearrangement links TRBV28 to TRBJ1-2, with 8 nucleotides matching TRBD1. The CDR3 spans 17 residues. Unmatched junction bases numbered 11, after V lost 5 bases and J lost 0 bases. Germline loops: CDR1 MDHEN, CDR2 SYDVKM. The CDR3: CASSTQGAGGANYGYTF. In nucleotides, the CDR3 is TGTGCCAGCAGTACCCAGGGGGCGGGGGGAGCTAACTATGGCTACACCTTC.

This chain links TRBV28 with TRBJ1-2; D unresolved. V was shortened by 10 bases and J by 8 bases, with 20 bases between the two germline ends. CDR3 length equals 13 residues. Germline V CDR1 and CDR2: MDHEN, SYDVKM. The CDR3, as DNA: TGTGCCACTTGTGGGCAGAGCCGGCTAGGCTACACCTTC. Protein product: CATCGQSRLGYTF.